Presented here are 5 T cell receptor beta chains from one specimen sequenced in a study of T-cell memory formation after mild COVID-19. TCRdb processed the 5' RACE reads anew with MiXCR; each CDR3 protein has one entry. The data hold 70,000 to 100,000 distinct CDR3 sequences, with more than 12% observed a single time. Sequencing used PBMCs or a T cell subset sorted from them (not recorded which). All receptors derive from a man in his late teens or twenties who had mild COVID-19 (a few samples of this study predate the infection). Cell type and time point are not known.

The V and J genes are TRBV5-1 and TRBJ2-3; D is undetermined. V was trimmed by 4 bases and J by 0 bases, leaving 15 bases between them. The CDR3 is 16 amino acids. Germline CDR1 and CDR2: SGHRS and YFSETQ. The CDR3 region is CASSVLDILSTDTQYF. CDR3 DNA: TGCGCCAGCAGCGTATTAGACATTCTAAGCACAGATACGCAGTATTTT.

This clonotype was counted many times. The gene calls are TRBV4-1 and TRBJ2-3, with D unresolved. This CDR3 is 12 amino acids long. The ends were cut back, 1 base at V and 4 bases at J, with 3 bases in the middle. CDR1 and CDR2 (germline): MGHRA, YSYEKL. The CDR3 DNA sequence: TGCGCCAGCAGCCAAGCGGCAGATACGCAGTATTTT. Its protein is CASSQAADTQYF.

This clonotype has more than one count but fewer than ten. V usage is TRBV5-1 and J usage is TRBJ1-1; D may be TRBD1 (5 bases). The ends were cut back, 0 bases at V and 6 bases at J, with 15 bases in the middle. Per the germline V gene, CDR1 is SGHRS and CDR2 is YFSETQ. This CDR3 has 15 residues. CDR3 protein: CASSLEVGVWAEAFF. The CDR3 coding sequence is TGCGCCAGCAGCTTGGAGGTAGGGGTGTGGGCTGAAGCTTTCTTT.

The CDR3 DNA reads TGCAGCGTTGAAGAAGGAGTAGCGGGGATTACCGGGGAGCTGTTTTTT. As protein: CSVEEGVAGITGELFF. V usage is TRBV29-1 and J usage is TRBJ2-2, with TRBD2 matching over 8 bases. The germline V gene encodes CDR1 SQVTM and CDR2 ANQGSEA. After removal of 0 bases from V and 5 bases from J, the junction contained 8 bases not matched to a gene. This CDR3 region has 16 residues.

The rearrangement joins TRBV27 to TRBJ2-2; D possibly corresponds to TRBD1 (5 bases). CDR1 MNHEY and CDR2 SMNVEV come from the germline V gene (reference sequence). The CDR3 is 14 residues long. Trimming left V 2 bases short and J 7 bases short, with 11 bases between. The CDR3 DNA reads as TGTGCCAGCAGTTTAGGAGTCCAGGGCGGGGAGCTGTTTTTT. Translation gives CASSLGVQGGELFF.